The 18 T cell receptor beta chains reported below all come from one sample, sequenced in a study of beta chain features in type 1 diabetes. Study results and limitations: There was a moderate but significant shortening of TCRB CDR3s in all four CD4+ subsets of Type 1 diabetes patients.

The investigators reverse transcribed all of the isolated RNA, so they sequenced expressed TCRB transcripts. Libraries were prepared by immunoSEQ multiplex PCR; TCRdb keeps only in-frame clonotypes and omits some of them. The sample yields some 350,000 clones, 9.6% seen once. Their antigen targets remain unknown. Sequenced material: central memory CD4+ T cells from blood. The source of these receptors is a man younger than 45 with type 1 diabetes.

The chain carries TRBV7-9 and TRBJ2-7; possible D gene TRBD2, 7 bases. V dropped 3 bases and J dropped 4 bases, with 22 bases sitting between them. CDR1 is SEHNR and CDR2 is FQNEAQ in the germline V gene (reference sequence). The CDR3 runs to 17 residues. Written as DNA, the CDR3 is TGTGCCAGCAGCTTCCTTCCGGGGGCTAGCGGAAATTACGAGCAGTACTTC. It yields the protein CASSFLPGASGNYEQYF.

Worth noting for this clone: Within the sample, other DNA sequences also encode this same CDR3. The chain links TRBV30 to TRBJ2-3, with D possibly matching TRBD2 (5 bases). Trimming took 4 bases from V and 3 from J, leaving 8 bases between them. The CDR3 has 12 residues. CDR1 GTSNPN and CDR2 SVGIG come from the germline V gene (reference sequence). CDR3 nucleotides: TGTGCCTGGACTCGGGGTACAGATACGCAGTATTTT. It translates to CAWTRGTDTQYF.

This clone has more than one count but fewer than ten. This chain links TRBV10-1 with TRBJ1-3; 8 nucleotides match TRBD1. The germline V gene encodes CDR1 WNHNN and CDR2 SYGVQD (reference sequence). With 6 bases clipped from V and 0 bases from J, the junction kept 4 bases outside the gene matches. CDR3 length: 15 residues. CDR3 protein: CASRAGTGSGNTIYF. CDR3 sequence (DNA): TGCGCCAGCAGGGCCGGGACAGGCTCTGGAAACACCATATATTTT.

CDR3 loop: CASGRRGVGTEAFF. Written as DNA, the CDR3 is TGTGCCAGCGGGAGGCGGGGGGTGGGAACTGAAGCTTTCTTT. The chain combines TRBV28 with TRBJ1-1; TRBD1 is a possible D gene (5 bases). Trimming took 8 bases from V and 5 from J, leaving 18 bases between them. The CDR3 contains 14 residues. Looked up from germline, CDR1 is MDHEN and CDR2 is SYDVKM.

This rearrangement joins TRBV7-2 to TRBJ2-4; possible D gene TRBD1, 6 bases. The CDR3 runs to 18 residues. The germline gives CDR1 SGHTA, CDR2 FQGNSA. Between the trimmed V and J ends, which lost 2 bases and 0 bases, there was a span of 17 bases. CDR3 nucleotide sequence: TGTGCCAGCAGCTTACAGGACAGCCCGATTGGAGCCAAAAACATTCAGTACTTC. Its translation is CASSLQDSPIGAKNIQYF. The full variable domain, rest sourced from reference TRBV7-2 and TRBJ2-4, is GAGVSQSPSNKVTEKGKDVELRCDPISGHTALYWYRQSLGQGLEFLIYFQGNSAPDKSGLPSDRFSAERTGGSVSTLTIQRTQQEDSAVYLCASSLQDSPIGAKNIQYFGAGTRLSVL.

This clone has a handful of counts. A read error may explain this, as a much larger clone is one base away. The chain is built from TRBV11-3 and TRBJ2-2; D remains unclear. Germline values: CDR1 SGHNT, CDR2 YENEEA. The germline V and J ends were trimmed by 0 bases and 1 base, with 3 bases remaining between them. The CDR3 runs 14 residues. Here the CDR3 reads CASSLEQNTGELFF. DNA for the CDR3: TGTGCCAGCAGCTTAGAACAGAACACCGGGGAGCTGTTTTTT. Filled out from reference TRBV11-3 and TRBJ2-2, the complete variable domain reads EAGVVQSPRYKIIEKKQPVAFWCNPISGHNTLYWYLQNLGQGPELLIRYENEEAVDDSQLPKDRFSAERLKGVDSTLKIQPAELGDSAVYLCASSLEQNTGELFFGEGSRLTVL.

This clone came up a few times. This chain joins TRBV6-1 and TRBJ1-2, with D uncertain. Trimming left V 5 bases short and J 14 bases short, with 15 bases between. CDR1 is MNHNS and CDR2 is SASEGT in the germline V gene. The CDR3 extends over 11 amino acids. CDR3 residues: CASSYLEMGTF. Here the CDR3 DNA reads TGTGCCAGCAGTTACCTTGAAATGGGGACCTTC.

The rearrangement joins TRBV19 to TRBJ1-1; D is undetermined. The CDR3 consists of 14 residues. Germline V gene lookup returns CDR1 LNHDA and CDR2 SQIVND (reference sequence). The germline V and J ends were trimmed by 7 bases and 1 base, with 13 bases remaining between them. The CDR3 loop reads CASTYGMANTEAFF. The CDR3 nucleotides read TGTGCCAGTACGTACGGTATGGCGAACACTGAAGCTTTCTTT.

The rearrangement uses TRBV30 and TRBJ1-4, with D maybe TRBD1 (5 bases). Germline V gene lookup returns CDR1 GTSNPN and CDR2 SVGIG (reference sequence). CDR3 size: 15 residues. Trimming took off 1 base at V and 7 bases at J, with 16 bases between the two ends. The CDR3 sequence: CAWSAADSLGEKLFF. The CDR3 DNA follows: TGTGCCTGGAGTGCCGCCGACAGTCTCGGTGAAAAACTGTTTTTT.

V gene TRBV14 combines with J gene TRBJ2-1, with a weak D call TRBD2 (5 bases). V gave up 7 bases and J gave up 1 base, with 11 bases separating them. Germline loops: CDR1 SGHDN, CDR2 FVKESK. This CDR3 spans 14 amino acids. CDR3 DNA sequence: TGTGCCAGCACCCCCCGGGGTTCCTACAATGAGCAGTTCTTC. Translating gives CASTPRGSYNEQFF.

This clone turned up a few times. The chain joins TRBV27 to TRBJ2-1, with 11 bases that match TRBD2. V lost 6 bases to trimming and J lost 7 bases; unmatched junction nucleotides: 11. The CDR3 extends over 16 amino acids. CDR1 and CDR2 from the germline V gene are MNHEY and SMNVEV (reference sequence). The CDR3 is CASRQILAGDLNEQFF. The CDR3 region has the DNA TGTGCCAGCAGACAAATACTAGCGGGAGATTTGAATGAGCAGTTCTTC.

This clone was recorded at least ten times. The chain combines TRBV2 with TRBJ1-1, with D tentatively TRBD1 (5 bases). V was cut by 6 bases and J by 6 bases, with 14 bases left in between. Per germline, CDR1 SNHLY and CDR2 FYNNEI. The CDR3 covers 13 residues. This chain's CDR3 is CASSQSRDAEAFF. The CDR3 bases are TGTGCCAGCAGCCAATCAAGGGACGCTGAAGCTTTCTTT.

This clone occurred many times. This rearrangement joins TRBV10-3 to TRBJ2-6; the D is unclear. Trimming removed 8 bases at V and 0 bases at J, with 5 bases between. Per the germline V gene, CDR1 is ENHRY and CDR2 is SYGVKD. CDR3 size: 13 residues. This chain's CDR3 is CAISASGANVLTF. The DNA for the CDR3 is TGTGCCATCTCAGCCTCTGGGGCCAACGTCCTGACTTTC.

Only a few counts were recorded for this clone. The gene calls are TRBV10-3 and TRBJ1-2; 10 nucleotides agree with TRBD1. J gave up 3 bases and V 10 bases, and 5 bases lay outside the gene matches. This CDR3 has 13 amino acids. Per germline, CDR1 ENHRY and CDR2 SYGVKD. The CDR3 DNA follows: TGTGCCACCGGGGACAGGGGAGACTATGGCTACACCTTC. Protein product: CATGDRGDYGYTF.

The chain uses TRBV7-3 and TRBJ2-1; 7 bases align to TRBD2. The CDR3 covers 15 residues. V trimming: 5 bases; J trimming: 9 bases; junction bases outside the gene matches: 13. Per the germline V gene, CDR1 is SGHTA and CDR2 is FQGTGA. The DNA for the CDR3 is TGTGCCAGCAGCATAGGGCCGGGACTAAATTCTGAGCAGTTCTTC. It is translated as CASSIGPGLNSEQFF.

This clone occurred many times. The rearrangement links TRBV18 to TRBJ2-7; D may match TRBD1 or TRBD2 (6 bases each). Trimming left V 3 bases short and J 3 bases short, with 18 bases between. There are 16 residues in the CDR3. The V gene's germline CDR1 is KGHSH and CDR2 LQKENI. CDR3 sequence: CASSPSSVGGLYEQYF. The CDR3 coding sequence is TGTGCCAGCTCACCCAGCTCCGTGGGGGGCCTCTACGAGCAGTACTTC.

The V gene is TRBV9, the J gene TRBJ2-5; 10 bases agree with TRBD2. Germline-derived CDR1 and CDR2 are SGDLS and YYNGEE. V was pared by 0 bases and J by 5 bases, with 10 bases of the junction left unmatched. This CDR3 contains 17 residues. The CDR3 coding sequence is TGTGCCAGCAGCGTAGGATCCCTAGCGGGGGTATACGAGACCCAGTACTTC. Protein: CASSVGSLAGVYETQYF.

This clone has more than one count but fewer than ten. The chain combines TRBV7-2 with TRBJ1-3, with D unclear. There are 15 residues in the CDR3. CDR1 and CDR2 from the germline V gene are SGHTA and FQGNSA. V was clipped by 5 bases and J by 0 bases, with 11 bases between them. DNA for the CDR3: TGTGCCAGCAGCCTGGACTCCCACTCTGGAAACACCATATATTTT. This sequence encodes CASSLDSHSGNTIYF.